What follows are 18 T cell receptor beta chains derived from one specimen sequenced in a study of T cell changes during pregnancy in multiple sclerosis. The repertoire was sequenced with immunoSEQ multiplex PCR; TCRdb's copy has only in-frame clones and lacks some. The sample has roughly 15,000 clones, roughly 84% seen once; the top ten hold over 15%. This sample comprised CD8+ T cells from peripheral blood mononuclear cells, obtained in the third trimester of pregnancy. The receptors originated from a female donor in good health, enrolled as a control in a pregnancy study.

Here the CDR3 reads CAWLSPDSTAGWTQYF. CDR3 DNA: TGTGCCTGGCTTTCCCCGGACTCCACAGCGGGCTGGACCCAGTACTTC. The genes are TRBV30 and TRBJ2-5, with D perhaps matching TRBD2 (6 bases). The germline V gene has CDR1 GTSNPN and CDR2 SVGIG (reference sequence). This CDR3 is 16 amino acids long. The V gene lost 5 bases and the J gene lost 7 bases, with 26 bases spanning the gap.

The genes are TRBV2 and TRBJ2-7; D gene uncertain. Germline CDR1 and CDR2: SNHLY and FYNNEI. V dropped 7 bases and J dropped 4 bases, with 11 bases sitting between them. This CDR3 is 12 amino acids long. DNA for the CDR3: TGTGCCAGCAACGACACCAAATACGAGCAGTACTTC. Translation: CASNDTKYEQYF.

The V and J genes are TRBV18 and TRBJ1-5; D is unresolved. Between the trimmed V and J ends, which lost 6 bases and 7 bases, there was a span of 13 bases. This CDR3 has 13 residues. From germline, CDR1 is KGHSH and CDR2 LQKENI. The CDR3 loop reads CASSRRNGQPQHF. CDR3 DNA: TGTGCCAGCTCCCGGCGGAACGGCCAGCCCCAGCATTTT.

CDR3 loop: CATSTPPSSEQFF. In DNA form, the CDR3 reads TGTGCCACCAGCACCCCCCCCTCCAGTGAGCAGTTCTTC. The chain couples TRBV15 to TRBJ2-1; D is unresolved. This CDR3 has 13 residues. Germline CDR1 LNHNV, CDR2 YYDKDF (reference sequence). Trimming cost V 4 bases and J 9 bases, with 13 bases left between them.

The rearrangement links TRBV27 to TRBJ1-1; 9 bases are shared with TRBD1. Per germline, CDR1 MNHEY and CDR2 SMNVEV (reference sequence). This CDR3 contains 14 residues. After removal of 7 bases from V and 4 bases from J, the junction contained 7 bases not matched to a gene. CDR3 loop: CASIHRGLVTEAFF. The CDR3 bases are TGTGCCAGCATTCACAGGGGGCTCGTCACTGAAGCTTTCTTT.

This chain connects TRBV15 to TRBJ2-5; the D gene is possibly TRBD2 (5 bases). From germline, CDR1 is LNHNV and CDR2 YYDKDF (reference sequence). V was cut by 2 bases and J by 2 bases, with 9 bases left in between. This CDR3 has 14 residues. The DNA for the CDR3 is TGTGCCACCAGCAGATCGAGCGGACAAGAGACCCAGTACTTC. This encodes CATSRSSGQETQYF.

The J gene is TRBJ2-2, the V gene TRBV9, with 7 bases fitting TRBD1. Germline lookup yields CDR1 SGDLS and CDR2 YYNGEE. The CDR3 spans 16 residues. V gave up 4 bases and J gave up 1 base; unmatched junction bases: 7. The CDR3, as DNA: TGTGCCAGCAGCACCTCGACAGGGTTGAACACCGGGGAGCTGTTTTTT. Translation gives CASSTSTGLNTGELFF.

The chain joins TRBV7-6 to TRBJ1-6, with D possibly being TRBD1 (6 bases). Deletions cut 5 bases from V and 8 bases from J, with 16 bases between. The CDR3 runs 15 residues. Germline CDR1 and CDR2: SGHVS and FNYEAQ. CDR3 in DNA: TGTGCCAGCAGCCCCAAACAGGGAGGGGATTCACCCCTCCACTTT. Amino acid sequence: CASSPKQGGDSPLHF.

This clone was recorded only once. The rearrangement joins TRBV5-6 to TRBJ1-5, with TRBD1 matching 7 bases. There are 15 residues in the CDR3. In germline, CDR1 is SGHDT, CDR2 YYEEEE. V shed 3 bases, J shed 4 bases, and the junction held 7 bases outside the gene matches. The CDR3 region is CASSYGQVLNQPQHF. The DNA for the CDR3 is TGTGCCAGCAGCTACGGACAGGTTCTTAATCAGCCCCAGCATTTT.

The chain links TRBV27 to TRBJ2-1, with a possible D match to TRBD2 (6 bases). CDR3 length: 12 amino acids. Germline CDR1 reads MNHEY; CDR2 reads SMNVEV (reference sequence). Between the trimmed V and J ends, which lost 6 bases and 16 bases, there was a span of 19 bases. The CDR3 protein is CASSARSDYFFF. DNA of the CDR3: TGTGCCAGCAGCGCACGTTCGGACTATTTTTTCTTC.

This chain joins TRBV6-4 and TRBJ1-3, with D possibly matching TRBD1 (6 bases). CDR3 size: 14 residues. V was pared by 2 bases and J by 7 bases, with 12 bases between. Germline lookup yields CDR1 MRHNA and CDR2 SNTAGT. CDR3 amino acids: CASSDTQGGNTIYF. DNA for the CDR3: TGTGCCAGCAGTGACACACAGGGAGGGAACACCATATATTTT.

A remark on this clone: At one boundary the junction diverges from the germline segment, which might be a read error. V gene TRBV7-7 combines with J gene TRBJ2-7; TRBD2 matches at 9 bases. The germline CDR1 and CDR2 sequences are SSHAT and FNYEAQ (reference sequence). The CDR3 covers 15 residues. CDR3 coding DNA: TGTGCTAGCAGCCCAGGGCGGGGGGGCACATACGAGCAGTACTTC. Its translation is CASSPGRGGTYEQYF.

The chain employs TRBV6-1 and TRBJ1-5; 12 bases match TRBD1. From germline, CDR1 is MNHNS and CDR2 SASEGT. This CDR3 has 15 amino acids. With V trimmed by 10 bases and J by 7 bases, 11 bases remained unmatched. The DNA of the CDR3 is TGTGCCACTGGAACCGGGACAGGGGGCGGACAGCCCCAGCATTTT. It encodes CATGTGTGGGQPQHF.

CDR3 loop: CSVGGQGWGYYNSPLHF. The CDR3 nucleotides read TGCAGCGTTGGAGGACAGGGGTGGGGGTACTATAATTCACCCCTCCACTTT. This chain connects TRBV29-1 to TRBJ1-6; 9 bases map to TRBD1. The V and J ends lost 4 bases and 3 bases, in that order; junction bases with no gene match: 10. Looked up from germline, CDR1 is SQVTM and CDR2 is ANQGSEA. CDR3 size: 17 residues.

This clone was seen once. V and J are TRBV7-8 and TRBJ2-7, with 9 bases aligning to TRBD1. After removal of 3 bases from V and 3 bases from J, the junction contained 15 bases not matched to a gene. The CDR3 has 18 residues. Germline CDR1 and CDR2: SGHVS and FQNEAQ. The CDR3 here is CASSLKGARDRAGYEQYF. CDR3 bases: TGTGCCAGCAGCTTGAAAGGGGCTCGGGACAGGGCAGGCTACGAGCAGTACTTC.

This sequence joins TRBV13 and TRBJ2-5; 9 bases are shared with TRBD2. The CDR3 length is 16 residues. V was clipped by 4 bases and J by 5 bases; unmatched bases: 11. Germline lookup yields CDR1 PRHDT and CDR2 FYEKMQ (reference sequence). Here the CDR3 reads CASSSLKAGGYETQYF. CDR3 bases: TGTGCCAGCAGCTCTCTCAAAGCGGGGGGATATGAGACCCAGTACTTC.

The chain carries TRBV9 and TRBJ2-7; a possible D gene is TRBD1 (6 bases). The CDR3 consists of 16 residues. Deletions cut 4 bases from V and 6 bases from J, with 23 bases between. Germline CDR1 and CDR2: SGDLS and YYNGEE. CDR3: CASSPHRTAVTVEQYF. DNA of the CDR3: TGTGCCAGCAGCCCCCATCGGACAGCCGTCACGGTCGAGCAGTACTTC.

This clone is labeled large. The genes are TRBV15 and TRBJ2-3, with 10 positions matching TRBD2. V was pared by 0 bases and J by 3 bases, with 9 bases of the junction left unmatched. This CDR3 contains 18 residues. Germline V gene lookup returns CDR1 LNHNV and CDR2 YYDKDF (reference sequence). The CDR3 loop is CATSRDRSGGPGTDTQYF. The CDR3 region has the DNA TGTGCCACCAGCAGAGATCGTAGCGGGGGGCCGGGGACAGATACGCAGTATTTT.